This T cell receptor beta chain was retrieved from a study of T cell repertoires in cytomegalovirus infection. Study-wide results and limits: Within the response measured ex vivo, HLA-C-restricted CMV-specific TCR beta clonotypes were dominant.

TCRdb independently ran MiXCR on the reads; one entry per CDR3 protein. The sample lists roughly 500,000 distinct CDR3 sequences; approximately 15% were seen once. This clonotype showed up many times. No antigen is known for it. The CDR3 length is 14 residues. Deletions cut 5 bases from V and 3 bases from J, with 14 bases between. Germline V gives CDR1 SGHVS, CDR2 FNYEAQ. The rearrangement joins TRBV7-6 to TRBJ2-7, with D unclear. Input material: CD8+ T cells from PBMCs. This TCR derives from a human donor in good health (CMV status not recorded). Some clones in this sample may be carry-over from other donors' samples. CDR3: CASSPPDRRYEQYF. The CDR3 coding sequence is TGTGCCAGCAGCCCCCCCGACCGACGCTACGAGCAGTACTTC.